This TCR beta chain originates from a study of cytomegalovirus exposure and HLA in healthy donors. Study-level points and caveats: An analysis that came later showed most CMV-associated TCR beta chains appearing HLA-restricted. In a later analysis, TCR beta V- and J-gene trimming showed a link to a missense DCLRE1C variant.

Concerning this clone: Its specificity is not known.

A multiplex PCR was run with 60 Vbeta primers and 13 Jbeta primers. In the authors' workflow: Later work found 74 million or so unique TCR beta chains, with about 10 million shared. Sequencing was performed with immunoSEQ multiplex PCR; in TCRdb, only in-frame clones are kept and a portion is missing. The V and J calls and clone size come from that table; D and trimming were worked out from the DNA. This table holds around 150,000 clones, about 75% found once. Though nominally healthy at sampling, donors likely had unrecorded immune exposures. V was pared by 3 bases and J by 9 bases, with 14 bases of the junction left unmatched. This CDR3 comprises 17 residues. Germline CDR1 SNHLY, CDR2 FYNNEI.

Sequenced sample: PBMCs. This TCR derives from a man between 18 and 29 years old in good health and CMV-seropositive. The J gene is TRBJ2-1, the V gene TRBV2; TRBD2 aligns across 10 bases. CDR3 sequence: CASSDLRRASGSSEQFF. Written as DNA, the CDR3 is TGTGCCAGCAGTGATTTGAGGCGGGCTAGCGGGAGTAGTGAGCAGTTCTTC.